This TCR beta chain came from a study of post-analysis software for immune sequencing data. Overall study results and limits: The study found TRBV5-6, TRBV5-1 and TRBV20-1 among about five TRBV segments more frequent in patients than controls.

In its sample, this clonotype was seen a few times. The antigen remains unidentified. Sequencing libraries made from TCR beta cDNA carried unique molecular identifiers. TCRdb redid the calling of the PCR reads with MiXCR, one entry per CDR3 protein. Found here are almost 700,000 distinct CDR3 sequences, approximately 60% of them singletons; the top ten hold over 9%. CDR1 and CDR2 from the germline V gene are LNHNV and YYDKDF (reference sequence). The CDR3 covers 12 residues. Trimming cost V 5 bases and J 1 base, with 6 bases left between them. The rearrangement joins TRBV15 to TRBJ2-7; D gene ambiguous. The TCR was taken from a girl aged 2-10 years with multiple sclerosis. The sample was blood. In DNA, the CDR3 is TGTGCCACCAGCGGTTCTTCCTACGAGCAGTACTTC. Protein product: CATSGSSYEQYF.